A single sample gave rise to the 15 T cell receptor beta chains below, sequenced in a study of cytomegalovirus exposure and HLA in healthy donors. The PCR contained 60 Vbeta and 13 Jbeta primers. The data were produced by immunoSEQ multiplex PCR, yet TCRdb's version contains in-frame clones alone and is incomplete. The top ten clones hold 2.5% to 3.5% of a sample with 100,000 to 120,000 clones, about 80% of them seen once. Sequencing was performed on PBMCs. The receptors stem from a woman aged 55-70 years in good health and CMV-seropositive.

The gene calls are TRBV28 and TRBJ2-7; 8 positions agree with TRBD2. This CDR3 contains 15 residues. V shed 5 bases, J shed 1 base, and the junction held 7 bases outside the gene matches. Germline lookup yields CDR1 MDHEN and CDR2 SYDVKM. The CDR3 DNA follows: TGTGCCAGCAGTACTAGCGGCGCCGTTTCCTACGAGCAGTACTTC. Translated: CASSTSGAVSYEQYF. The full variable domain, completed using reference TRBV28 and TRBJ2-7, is DVKVTQSSRYLVKRTGEKVFLECVQDMDHENMFWYRQDPGLGLRLIYFSYDVKMKEKGDIPEGYSVSREKKERFSLILESASTNQTSMYLCASSTSGAVSYEQYFGPGTRLTVT.

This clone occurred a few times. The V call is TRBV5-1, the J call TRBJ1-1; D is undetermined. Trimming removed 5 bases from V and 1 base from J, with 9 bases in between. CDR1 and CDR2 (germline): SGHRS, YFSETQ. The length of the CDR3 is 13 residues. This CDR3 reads CASSTVGNTEAFF. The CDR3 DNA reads TGCGCCAGCAGTACAGTGGGGAACACTGAAGCTTTCTTT.

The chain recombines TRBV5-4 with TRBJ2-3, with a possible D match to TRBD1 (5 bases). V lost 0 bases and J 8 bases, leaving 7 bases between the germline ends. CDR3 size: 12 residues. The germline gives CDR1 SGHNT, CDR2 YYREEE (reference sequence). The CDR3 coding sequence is TGTGCCAGCAGCTTGGACCAGGGTACGCAGTATTTT. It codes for CASSLDQGTQYF.

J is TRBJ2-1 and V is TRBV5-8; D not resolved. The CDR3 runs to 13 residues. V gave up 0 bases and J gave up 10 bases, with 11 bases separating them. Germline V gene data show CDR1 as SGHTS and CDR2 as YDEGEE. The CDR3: CASSLAVAMEQFF. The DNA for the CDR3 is TGTGCCAGCAGCTTGGCCGTAGCAATGGAGCAGTTCTTC. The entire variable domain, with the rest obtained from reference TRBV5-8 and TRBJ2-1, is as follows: EAGVTQSPTHLIKTRGQQATLRCSPISGHTSVYWYQQALGLGLQFLLWYDEGEERNRGNFPPRFSGRQFPNYSSELNVNALELEDSALYLCASSLAVAMEQFFGPGTRLTVL.

CDR3: CASSRGSDAGYGYTF. CDR3 sequence (DNA): TGTGCCAGTTCCAGGGGATCGGACGCCGGGTATGGCTACACCTTC. The rearrangement uses TRBV6-1 and TRBJ1-2, with D possibly TRBD1 on 6 matching bases. This CDR3 region has 15 residues. V lost 9 bases and J 5 bases, leaving 22 bases between the germline ends. Per germline, CDR1 MNHNS and CDR2 SASEGT.

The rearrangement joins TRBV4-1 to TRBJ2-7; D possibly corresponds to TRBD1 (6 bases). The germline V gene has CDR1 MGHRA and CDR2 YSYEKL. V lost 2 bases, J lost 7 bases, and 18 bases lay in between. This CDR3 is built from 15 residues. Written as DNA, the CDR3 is TGCGCCAGCAGCCAACCCACGGGACATTCGGATGAGCAGTACTTC. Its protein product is CASSQPTGHSDEQYF.

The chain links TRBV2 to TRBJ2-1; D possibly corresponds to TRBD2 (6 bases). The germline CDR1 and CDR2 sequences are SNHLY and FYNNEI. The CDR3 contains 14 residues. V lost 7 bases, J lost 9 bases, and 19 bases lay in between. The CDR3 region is CASKGTSRLGEQFF. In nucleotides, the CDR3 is TGTGCCAGCAAGGGTACTAGCCGGTTAGGTGAGCAGTTCTTC.

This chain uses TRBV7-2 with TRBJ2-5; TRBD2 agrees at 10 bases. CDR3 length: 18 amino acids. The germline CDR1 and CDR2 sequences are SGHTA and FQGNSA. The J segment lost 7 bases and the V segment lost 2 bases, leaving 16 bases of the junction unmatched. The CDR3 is CASSLSASGSPYFGTQYF. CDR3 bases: TGTGCCAGCAGCTTAAGCGCTAGCGGGAGCCCTTATTTTGGGACCCAGTACTTC.

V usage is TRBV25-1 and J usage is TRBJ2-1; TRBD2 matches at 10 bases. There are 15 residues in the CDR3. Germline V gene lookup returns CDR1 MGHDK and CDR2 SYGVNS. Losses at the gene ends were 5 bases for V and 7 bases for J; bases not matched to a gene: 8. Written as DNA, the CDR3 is TGTGCCAGCAGTCCACTAGCGGGAACGAGGAATGAGCAGTTCTTC. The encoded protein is CASSPLAGTRNEQFF.

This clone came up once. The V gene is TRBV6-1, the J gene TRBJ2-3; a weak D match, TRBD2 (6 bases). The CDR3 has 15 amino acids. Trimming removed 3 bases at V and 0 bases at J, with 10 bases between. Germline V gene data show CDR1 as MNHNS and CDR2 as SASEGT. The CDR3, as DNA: TGTGCCAGCAGTGATAAGGGGACTAGCACAGATACGCAGTATTTT. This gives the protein CASSDKGTSTDTQYF.

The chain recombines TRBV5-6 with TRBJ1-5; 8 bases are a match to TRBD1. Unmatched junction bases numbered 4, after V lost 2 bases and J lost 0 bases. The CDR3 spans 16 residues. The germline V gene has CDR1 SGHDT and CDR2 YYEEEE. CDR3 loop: CASSLGDRYSNQPQHF. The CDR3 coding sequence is TGTGCCAGCAGCTTAGGGGACAGGTATAGCAATCAGCCCCAGCATTTT. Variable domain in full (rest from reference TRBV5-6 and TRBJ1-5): DAGVTQSPTHLIKTRGQQVTLRCSPKSGHDTVSWYQQALGQGPQFIFQYYEEEERQRGNFPDRFSGHQFPNYSSELNVNALLLGDSALYLCASSLGDRYSNQPQHFGDGTRLSIL.

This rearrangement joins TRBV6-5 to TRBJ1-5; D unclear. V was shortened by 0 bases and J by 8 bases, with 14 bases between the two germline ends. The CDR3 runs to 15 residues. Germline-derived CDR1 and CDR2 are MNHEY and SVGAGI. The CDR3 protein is CASSYSPGSLEPQHF. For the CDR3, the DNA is TGTGCCAGCAGTTACTCCCCCGGGAGTTTGGAGCCCCAGCATTTT.

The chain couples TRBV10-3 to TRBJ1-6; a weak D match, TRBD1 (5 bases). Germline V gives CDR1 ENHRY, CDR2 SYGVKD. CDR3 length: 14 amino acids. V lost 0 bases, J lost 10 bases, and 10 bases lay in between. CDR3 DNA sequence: TGTGCCATCAGTGAGTCGGCCGGGGGATCACCCCTCCACTTT. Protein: CAISESAGGSPLHF.

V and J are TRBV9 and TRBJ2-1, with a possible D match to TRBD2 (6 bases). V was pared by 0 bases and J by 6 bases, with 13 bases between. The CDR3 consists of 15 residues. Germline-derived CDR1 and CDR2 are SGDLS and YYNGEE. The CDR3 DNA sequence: TGTGCCAGCAGCGTAGGAGTCTGGACTATCAATGAGCAGTTCTTC. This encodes CASSVGVWTINEQFF.

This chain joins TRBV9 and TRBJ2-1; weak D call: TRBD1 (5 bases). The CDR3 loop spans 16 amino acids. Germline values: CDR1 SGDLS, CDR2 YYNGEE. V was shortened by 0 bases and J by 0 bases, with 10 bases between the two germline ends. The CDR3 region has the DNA TGTGCCAGCAGCGTAGATGTCAGGGTCTCCTACAATGAGCAGTTCTTC. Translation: CASSVDVRVSYNEQFF.